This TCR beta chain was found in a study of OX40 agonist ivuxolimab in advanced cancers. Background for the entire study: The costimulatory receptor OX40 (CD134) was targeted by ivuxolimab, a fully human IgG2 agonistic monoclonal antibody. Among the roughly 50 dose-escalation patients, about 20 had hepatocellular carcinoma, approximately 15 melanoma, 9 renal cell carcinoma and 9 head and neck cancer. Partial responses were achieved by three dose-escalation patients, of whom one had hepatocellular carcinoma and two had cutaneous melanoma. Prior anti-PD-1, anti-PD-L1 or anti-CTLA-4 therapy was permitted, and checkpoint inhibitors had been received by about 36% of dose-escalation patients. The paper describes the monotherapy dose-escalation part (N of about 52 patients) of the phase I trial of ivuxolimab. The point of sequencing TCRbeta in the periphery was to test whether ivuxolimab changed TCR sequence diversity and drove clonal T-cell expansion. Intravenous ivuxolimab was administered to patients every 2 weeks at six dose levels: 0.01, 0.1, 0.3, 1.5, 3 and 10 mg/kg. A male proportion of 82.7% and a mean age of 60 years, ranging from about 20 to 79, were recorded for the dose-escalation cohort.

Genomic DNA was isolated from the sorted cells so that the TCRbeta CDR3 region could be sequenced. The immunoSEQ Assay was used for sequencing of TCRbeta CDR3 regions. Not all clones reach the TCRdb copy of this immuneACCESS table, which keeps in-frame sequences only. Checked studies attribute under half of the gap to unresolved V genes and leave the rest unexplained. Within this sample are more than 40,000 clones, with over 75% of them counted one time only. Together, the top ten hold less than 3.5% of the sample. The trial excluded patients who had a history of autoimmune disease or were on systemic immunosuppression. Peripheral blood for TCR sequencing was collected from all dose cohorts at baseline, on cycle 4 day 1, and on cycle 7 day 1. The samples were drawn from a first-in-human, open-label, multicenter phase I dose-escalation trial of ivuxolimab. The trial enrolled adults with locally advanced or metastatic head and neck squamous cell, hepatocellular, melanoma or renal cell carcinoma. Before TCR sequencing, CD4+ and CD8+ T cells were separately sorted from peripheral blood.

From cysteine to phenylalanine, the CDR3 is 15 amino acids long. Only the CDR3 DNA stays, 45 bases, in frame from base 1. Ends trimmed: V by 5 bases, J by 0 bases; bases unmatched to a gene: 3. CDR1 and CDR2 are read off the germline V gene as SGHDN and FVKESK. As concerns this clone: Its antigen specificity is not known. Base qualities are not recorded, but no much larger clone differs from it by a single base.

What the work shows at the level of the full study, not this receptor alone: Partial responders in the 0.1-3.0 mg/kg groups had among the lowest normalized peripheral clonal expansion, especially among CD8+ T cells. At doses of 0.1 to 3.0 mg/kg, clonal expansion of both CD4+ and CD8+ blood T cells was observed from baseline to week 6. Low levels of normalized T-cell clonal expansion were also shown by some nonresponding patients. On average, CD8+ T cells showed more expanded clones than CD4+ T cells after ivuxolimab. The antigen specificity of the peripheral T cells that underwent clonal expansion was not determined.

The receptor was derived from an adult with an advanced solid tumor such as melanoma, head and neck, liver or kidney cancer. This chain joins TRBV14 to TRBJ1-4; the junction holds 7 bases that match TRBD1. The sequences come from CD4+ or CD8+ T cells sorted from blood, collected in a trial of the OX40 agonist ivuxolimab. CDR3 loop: CASSYTGATNEKLFF. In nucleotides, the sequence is TGTGCCAGCAGCTATACAGGGGCAACTAATGAAAAACTGTTTTTT.